These 20 T cell receptor beta chains share one sample of origin, sequenced in a study of T cell responses to AZD1222 COVID-19 vaccine. Some clones are missing from TCRdb's copy, which holds only in-frame ones; the method was immunoSEQ multiplex PCR. There are 75,000 to 95,000 clones in the sample; 85% occur only once, and 4.5% to 5% lies in the top ten. This specimen was peripheral blood, taken 28 days after the second AZD1222 dose. These receptors originate from an adult who received the AZD1222 COVID-19 vaccine.

The chain links TRBV10-1 to TRBJ2-1, with 8 nucleotides matching TRBD1. J lost 4 bases, V lost 4 bases, and 3 bases had no gene match. Germline-derived CDR1 and CDR2 are WNHNN and SYGVQD (reference sequence). The CDR3 has 14 residues. The chain's CDR3 is CASSVGTGYNEQFF. CDR3 coding DNA: TGCGCCAGCAGTGTAGGGACAGGTTACAATGAGCAGTTCTTC.

In this sample, this clone turned up a few times. Within the sample, other DNA sequences also encode this same CDR3. CDR3 loop: CASSQGLAGSYEQYF. CDR3 nucleotides: TGTGCCAGCAGCCAGGGACTAGCGGGGTCCTACGAGCAGTACTTC. The J gene is TRBJ2-7, the V gene TRBV3-1 (or the pseudogene TRBV3-2); 13 positions agree with TRBD2. In germline, CDR1 is LGHDT, CDR2 YNNKEL (reference sequence). With 3 bases clipped from V and 1 base from J, the junction kept 0 bases outside the gene matches. The CDR3 has 15 amino acids.

V is TRBV13 and J is TRBJ2-5, with 12 bases aligning to TRBD2. V lost 1 base and J lost 5; bases outside the gene matches: 2. CDR3 length: 15 residues. CDR1 and CDR2 from the germline V gene are PRHDT and FYEKMQ (reference sequence). This CDR3 is CASSLVTSGGETQYF. The DNA for the CDR3 is TGTGCCAGCAGCTTAGTTACTAGCGGGGGGGAGACCCAGTACTTC. Supplemented by reference TRBV13 and TRBJ2-5, the full variable domain reads AAGVIQSPRHLIKEKRETATLKCYPIPRHDTVYWYQQGPGQDPQFLISFYEKMQSDKGSIPDRFSAQQFSDYHSELNMSSLELGDSALYFCASSLVTSGGETQYFGPGTRLLVL.

V is TRBV6-1 and J is TRBJ1-2, with a weak D call TRBD1 (6 bases). CDR1 and CDR2 (germline): MNHNS, SASEGT. The CDR3 consists of 14 residues. Trimming took 2 bases from V and 5 from J, leaving 12 bases between them. CDR3 in amino acids: CASSERGGPYGYTF. The CDR3, as DNA: TGTGCCAGCAGTGAACGGGGGGGGCCTTATGGCTACACCTTC.

The gene calls are TRBV28 and TRBJ1-5, with D unclear. Trimming removed 3 bases at V and 7 bases at J, with 7 bases between. The CDR3 runs to 12 residues. Germline V lookup: CDR1 MDHEN, CDR2 SYDVKM. This CDR3 reads CASSLYRQPQHF. The CDR3 DNA sequence: TGTGCCAGCAGTTTGTATAGGCAGCCCCAGCATTTT.

The chain has TRBV5-1 and TRBJ2-7, with D hard to call. The ends were cut back, 0 bases at V and 2 bases at J, with 9 bases in the middle. The CDR3 length is 14 residues. Germline V gene data show CDR1 as SGHRS and CDR2 as YFSETQ. CDR3 sequence: CASSLGTIPYEQYF. The CDR3 DNA reads TGCGCCAGCAGCTTGGGGACGATCCCCTACGAGCAGTACTTC.

The chain has TRBV11-2 and TRBJ2-3; tentative D call: TRBD2 (6 bases). The CDR3 sequence is 17 residues long. Germline V gene data show CDR1 as SGHAT and CDR2 as FQNNGV. V lost 3 bases to trimming and J lost 1 base, with 17 bases between them. CDR3 nucleotides: TGTGCCAGCAGCTTGGGGTTCAGGAGGGGCCGCACAGATACGCAGTATTTT. Protein: CASSLGFRRGRTDTQYF.

The chain combines TRBV2 with TRBJ1-2; D ambiguous. In germline, CDR1 is SNHLY, CDR2 FYNNEI. Trimming cost V 4 bases and J 4 bases, with 16 bases left between them. The CDR3 is made up of 15 amino acids. The CDR3 DNA reads TGTGCCAGCAGTGTTCAGGAGGCCGGGGTCTATGGCTACACCTTC. This encodes CASSVQEAGVYGYTF.

J is TRBJ1-3 and V is TRBV19, with D possibly TRBD1 on 5 matching bases. Per germline, CDR1 LNHDA and CDR2 SQIVND (reference sequence). This CDR3 comprises 14 residues. V shed 6 bases and J shed 3 bases, with 12 bases lying between them. As DNA, the CDR3 is TGTGCCAGTAGCCCCCAGGGTTATGGAAACACCATATATTTT. Its protein product is CASSPQGYGNTIYF.

The chain has TRBV12-3 or TRBV12-4 and TRBJ1-5; D is perhaps TRBD1 (5 bases). V was shortened by 1 base and J by 11 bases, with 12 bases between the two germline ends. The CDR3 consists of 13 residues. The DNA for the CDR3 is TGTGCCAGCAGTTTAGGCAGGGAGTATTCCCAGCATTTT. This codes for CASSLGREYSQHF.

The V gene is TRBV3-1 (or the pseudogene TRBV3-2), the J gene TRBJ1-2; no clear D gene. Trimming shortened V by 4 bases and J by 8 bases, and 14 bases separated the two germline ends. CDR1 and CDR2 from the germline V gene are LGHDT and YNNKEL (reference sequence). CDR3 length: 13 amino acids. The CDR3 bases are TGTGCCAGCAGCCCTCAAAGGGTCTCCGGCTACACCTTC. Protein sequence: CASSPQRVSGYTF.

The chain recombines TRBV18 with TRBJ1-5; D gene ambiguous. The germline gives CDR1 KGHSH, CDR2 LQKENI. The length of the CDR3 is 13 residues. The ends were cut back, 3 bases at V and 4 bases at J, with 7 bases in the middle. The CDR3 DNA is TGTGCCAGCTCACCCCACGAGAATCAGCCCCAGCATTTT. Translation: CASSPHENQPQHF.

The J gene is TRBJ2-7, the V gene TRBV3-1 (or the pseudogene TRBV3-2); D perhaps matches TRBD2 (6 bases). V was pared by 4 bases and J by 2 bases, with 12 bases between. The CDR3 spans 14 residues. Germline V gene sequence: CDR1 LGHDT, CDR2 YNNKEL (reference sequence). The CDR3 DNA reads TGTGCCAGCAGCCCCCTAGCGATTCCCTACGAGCAGTACTTC. Translating gives CASSPLAIPYEQYF.

This clone was picked up a small number of times. Its ends do not fully match the called genes, so a read error is possible. This sequence joins TRBV7-9 and TRBJ2-7; D is undetermined. CDR3 length: 8 residues. Germline CDR1 SEHNR, CDR2 FQNEAQ (reference sequence). The CDR3 region is CASPLGSF. In DNA, the CDR3 is TGTGCCAGCCCTTTGGGCTCCTTC.

The rearrangement uses TRBV18 and TRBJ1-2; possible D gene TRBD1, 6 bases. Trimming removed 0 bases at V and 5 bases at J, with 16 bases between. The CDR3 is 16 residues long. CDR1 is KGHSH, CDR2 LQKENI, per germline. CDR3: CASSPPVGQGIYGYTF. As DNA, the CDR3 is TGTGCCAGCTCACCACCGGTAGGGCAGGGGATTTATGGCTACACCTTC.

The chain employs TRBV19 and TRBJ1-1; D is possibly TRBD1 (6 bases). The CDR3 consists of 15 residues. The V end lost 6 bases, the J end lost 5 bases, and 19 bases lay between the germline ends. Germline CDR1 and CDR2: LNHDA and SQIVND (reference sequence). The CDR3 DNA sequence: TGTGCCAGTAGCAGGCCCCCTTGGGACACAACTGAAGCTTTCTTT. This gives the protein CASSRPPWDTTEAFF.

A note on this clone: One end of the junction does not line up with germline, which may come from a read error. V is TRBV7-7 and J is TRBJ2-7; 11 bases agree with TRBD1. The CDR3 has 13 amino acids. Germline V gives CDR1 SSHAT, CDR2 FNYEAQ (reference sequence). The CDR3: CASSSGTGGEQYF. The CDR3, as DNA: TGTGCTAGCAGCTCCGGGACAGGGGGCGAGCAGTACTTC. The full variable domain, its missing parts supplied by reference TRBV7-7 and TRBJ2-7, is GAGVSQSPRYKVTKRGQDVTLRCDPISSHATLYWYQQALGQGPEFLTYFNYEAQPDKSGLPSDRFSAERPEGSISTLTIQRTEQRDSAMYRCASSSGTGGEQYFGPGTRLTVT.

The chain has TRBV7-2 and TRBJ1-1; no reliable D call. This CDR3 region has 13 residues. V was cut by 2 bases and J by 3 bases, with 7 bases left in between. The germline CDR1 and CDR2 sequences are SGHTA and FQGNSA. The chain's CDR3 is CASSLTSDTEAFF. The CDR3 nucleotides are TGTGCCAGCAGCTTAACCTCAGACACTGAAGCTTTCTTT.

This chain joins TRBV28 and TRBJ1-4, with a tentative D call TRBD1 (6 bases). V was clipped by 5 bases and J by 3 bases, with 13 bases between them. This CDR3 comprises 15 residues. Germline V gene lookup returns CDR1 MDHEN and CDR2 SYDVKM. CDR3 nucleotide sequence: TGTGCCAGCAGTCCCCCCCAGGGGTCTAATGAAAAACTGTTTTTT. Protein: CASSPPQGSNEKLFF.

This clone was detected only a few times. This sequence joins TRBV29-1 and TRBJ2-3, with a tentative D call TRBD2 (6 bases). The CDR3 is 15 amino acids. V was shortened by 8 bases and J by 4 bases, with 22 bases between the two germline ends. CDR1 is SQVTM, CDR2 ANQGSEA, per germline. This CDR3 is CSFRDSRLAPDTQYF. The DNA of the CDR3 is TGCAGCTTCCGGGACTCCCGCCTGGCCCCAGATACGCAGTATTTT.